This TCR beta chain is drawn from a study of identical twins. TCRdb re-called the 5' RACE reads with MiXCR, one entry per CDR3 protein. The table shows nearly 900,000 distinct CDR3 sequences, with more than 9% occurring only once. The CDR3 consists of 14 residues. V lost 4 bases, J lost 4 bases, and 13 bases lay in between. From germline, CDR1 is SQVTM and CDR2 ANQGSEA. Study-level results: Within twin pairs, the out-of-frame alpha sequences they shared showed excess low generation probability. Twins shared beta out-of-frame sequences in excess, but this excess was weaker.

On this clonotype: Its antigen is not identified.

The same data also went into a second study, on yellow fever vaccine responses in identical twins.

The V call is TRBV29-1, the J call TRBJ2-2, with D hard to call. The sequencing input was PBMCs. The TCR sequence derives from a young woman in good health. The CDR3 sequence: CSVVASGSTGELFF. CDR3 coding DNA: TGCAGCGTTGTAGCTAGTGGGTCCACCGGGGAGCTGTTTTTT.